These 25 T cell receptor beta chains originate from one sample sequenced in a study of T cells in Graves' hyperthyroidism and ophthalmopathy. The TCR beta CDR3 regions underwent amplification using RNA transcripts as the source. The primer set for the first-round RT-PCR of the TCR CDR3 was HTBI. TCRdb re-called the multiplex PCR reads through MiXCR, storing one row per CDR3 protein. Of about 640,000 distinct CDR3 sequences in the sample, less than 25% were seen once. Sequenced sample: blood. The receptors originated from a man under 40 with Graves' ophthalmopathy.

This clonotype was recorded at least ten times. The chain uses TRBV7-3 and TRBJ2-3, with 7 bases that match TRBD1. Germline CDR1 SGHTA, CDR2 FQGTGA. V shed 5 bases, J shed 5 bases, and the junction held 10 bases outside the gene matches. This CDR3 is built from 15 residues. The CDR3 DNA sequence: TGTGCCAGCAGCCTTCGGGACAGCATGGGAGATACGCAGTATTTT. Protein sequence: CASSLRDSMGDTQYF.

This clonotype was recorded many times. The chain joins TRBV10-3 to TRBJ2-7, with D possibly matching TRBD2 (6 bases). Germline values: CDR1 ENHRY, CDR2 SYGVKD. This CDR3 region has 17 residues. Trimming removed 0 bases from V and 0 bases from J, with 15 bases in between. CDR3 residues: CAISESSGGKTSYEQYF. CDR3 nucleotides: TGTGCCATCAGTGAGTCGTCTGGGGGGAAAACCTCCTACGAGCAGTACTTC.

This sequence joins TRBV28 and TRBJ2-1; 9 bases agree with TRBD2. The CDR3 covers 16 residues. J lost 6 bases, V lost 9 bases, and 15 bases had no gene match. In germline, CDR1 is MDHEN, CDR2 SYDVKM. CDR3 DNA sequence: TGTGCCAGTCTACATAGCGGGAGTGGTTCCGGCAATGAGCAGTTCTTC. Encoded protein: CASLHSGSGSGNEQFF. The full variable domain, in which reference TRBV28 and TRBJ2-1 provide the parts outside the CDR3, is DVKVTQSSRYLVKRTGEKVFLECVQDMDHENMFWYRQDPGLGLRLIYFSYDVKMKEKGDIPEGYSVSREKKERFSLILESASTNQTSMYLCASLHSGSGSGNEQFFGPGTRLTVL.

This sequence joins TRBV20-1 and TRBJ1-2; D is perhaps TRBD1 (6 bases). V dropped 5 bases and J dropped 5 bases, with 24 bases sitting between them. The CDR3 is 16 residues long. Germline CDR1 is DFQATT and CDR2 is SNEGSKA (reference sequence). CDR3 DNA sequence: TGCAGTGCTCTTACCCCCGGGGGCGGGGGGGGGTATGGCTACACCTTC. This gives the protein CSALTPGGGGGYGYTF.

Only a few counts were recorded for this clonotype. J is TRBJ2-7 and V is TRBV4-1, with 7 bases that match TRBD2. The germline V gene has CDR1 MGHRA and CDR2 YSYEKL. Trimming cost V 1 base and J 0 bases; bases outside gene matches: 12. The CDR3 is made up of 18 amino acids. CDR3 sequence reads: CASSQGPPLAESSYEQYF. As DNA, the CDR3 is TGCGCCAGCAGCCAAGGGCCCCCTCTAGCGGAGAGCTCCTACGAGCAGTACTTC.

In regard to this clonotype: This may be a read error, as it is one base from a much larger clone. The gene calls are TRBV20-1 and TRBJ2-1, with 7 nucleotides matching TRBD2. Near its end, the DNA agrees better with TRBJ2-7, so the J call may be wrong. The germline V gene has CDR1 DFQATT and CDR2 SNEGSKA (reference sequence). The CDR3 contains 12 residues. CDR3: CSASGLINEQYF. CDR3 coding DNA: TGCAGTGCTTCGGGACTAATAAATGAGCAGTACTTC.

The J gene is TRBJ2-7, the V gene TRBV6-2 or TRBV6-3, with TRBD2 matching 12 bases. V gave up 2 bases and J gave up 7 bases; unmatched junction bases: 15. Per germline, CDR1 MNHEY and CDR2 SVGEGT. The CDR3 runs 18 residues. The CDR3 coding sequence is TGTGCCAGCAGTTACAGTCGACTAGCGGGAGCCCCTCGCGGAGAGCAGTACTTC. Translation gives CASSYSRLAGAPRGEQYF.

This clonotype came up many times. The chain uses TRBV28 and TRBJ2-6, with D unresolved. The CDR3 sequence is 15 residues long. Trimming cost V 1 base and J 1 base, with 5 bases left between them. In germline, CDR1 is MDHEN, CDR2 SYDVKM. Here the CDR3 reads CASSLSDSGANVLTF. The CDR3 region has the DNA TGTGCCAGCAGTTTATCGGATTCTGGGGCCAACGTCCTGACTTTC.

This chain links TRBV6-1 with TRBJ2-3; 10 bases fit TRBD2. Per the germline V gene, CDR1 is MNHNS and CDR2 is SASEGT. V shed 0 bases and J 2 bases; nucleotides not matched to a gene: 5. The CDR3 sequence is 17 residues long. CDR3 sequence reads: CASSEAPLAGVTDTQYF. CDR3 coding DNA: TGTGCCAGCAGTGAAGCGCCCCTAGCGGGAGTCACAGATACGCAGTATTTT.

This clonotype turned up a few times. The CDR3 nucleotides are TGCAGTGCCCGACTTTCTGGAGGCTTCCGGGGGTCCTCGACAGGGGGCTTGAACACCGGGGAGCTGTTTTTT. Translation: CSARLSGGFRGSSTGGLNTGELFF. The rearrangement links TRBV20-1 to TRBJ2-2; 10 nucleotides align to TRBD1. The CDR3 runs to 24 residues. CDR1 and CDR2 from the germline V gene are DFQATT and SNEGSKA (reference sequence). V lost 6 bases and J lost 1; bases outside the gene matches: 32.

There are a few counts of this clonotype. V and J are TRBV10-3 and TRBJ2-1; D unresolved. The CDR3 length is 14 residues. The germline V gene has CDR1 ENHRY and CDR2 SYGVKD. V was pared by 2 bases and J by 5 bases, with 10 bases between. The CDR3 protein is CAISEIRTNNEQFF. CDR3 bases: TGTGCCATCAGTGAGATAAGGACCAACAATGAGCAGTTCTTC.

CDR3 sequence: CASRSTSGETNTDTQYF. The CDR3 DNA is TGTGCCAGCAGGTCAACTAGCGGGGAGACTAACACAGATACGCAGTATTTT. The chain couples TRBV12-3 or TRBV12-4 to TRBJ2-3, with TRBD2 matching over 10 bases. Trimming removed 6 bases from V and 2 bases from J; junction bases left unmatched: 11. The CDR3 is 17 amino acids.

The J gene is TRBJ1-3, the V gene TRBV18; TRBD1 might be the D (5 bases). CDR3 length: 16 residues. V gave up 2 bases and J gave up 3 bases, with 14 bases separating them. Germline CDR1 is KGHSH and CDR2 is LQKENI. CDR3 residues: CASSPDLGPVGNTIYF. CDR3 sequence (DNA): TGTGCCAGCTCACCAGACCTGGGACCGGTTGGAAACACCATATATTTT.

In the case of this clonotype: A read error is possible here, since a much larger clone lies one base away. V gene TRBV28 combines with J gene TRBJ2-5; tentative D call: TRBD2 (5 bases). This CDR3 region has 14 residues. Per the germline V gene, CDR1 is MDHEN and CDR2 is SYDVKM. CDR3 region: CPSSPRAGKETQYF. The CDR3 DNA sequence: TGTCCCAGCAGTCCTCGGGCCGGGAAAGAGACCCAGTACTTC.

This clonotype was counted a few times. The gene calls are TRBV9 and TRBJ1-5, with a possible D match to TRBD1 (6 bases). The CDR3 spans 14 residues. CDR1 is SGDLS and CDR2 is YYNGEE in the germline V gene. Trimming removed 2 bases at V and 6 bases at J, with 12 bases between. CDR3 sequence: CASSVSGEGQPQHF. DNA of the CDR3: TGTGCCAGCAGCGTTTCAGGGGAAGGTCAGCCCCAGCATTTT.

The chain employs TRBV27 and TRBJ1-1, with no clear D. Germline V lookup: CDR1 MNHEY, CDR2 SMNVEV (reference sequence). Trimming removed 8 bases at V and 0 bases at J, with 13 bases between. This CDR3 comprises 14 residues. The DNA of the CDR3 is TGTGCCAGCTGGAGGGCAGAAATGAACACTGAAGCTTTCTTT. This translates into CASWRAEMNTEAFF.

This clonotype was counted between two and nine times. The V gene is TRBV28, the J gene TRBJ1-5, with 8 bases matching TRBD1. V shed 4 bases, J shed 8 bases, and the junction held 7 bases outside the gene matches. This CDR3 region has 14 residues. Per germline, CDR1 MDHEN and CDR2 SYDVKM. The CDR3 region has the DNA TGTGCCAGCAGTTCGACAGGGGCAGGGAAGCCCCAGCATTTT. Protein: CASSSTGAGKPQHF.

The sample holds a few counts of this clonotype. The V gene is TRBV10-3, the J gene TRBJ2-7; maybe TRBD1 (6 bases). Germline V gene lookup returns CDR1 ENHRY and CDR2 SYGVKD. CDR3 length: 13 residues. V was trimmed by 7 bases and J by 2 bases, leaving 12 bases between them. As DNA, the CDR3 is TGTGCCATCAAGAGACAGGAAACCTACGAGCAGTACTTC. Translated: CAIKRQETYEQYF.

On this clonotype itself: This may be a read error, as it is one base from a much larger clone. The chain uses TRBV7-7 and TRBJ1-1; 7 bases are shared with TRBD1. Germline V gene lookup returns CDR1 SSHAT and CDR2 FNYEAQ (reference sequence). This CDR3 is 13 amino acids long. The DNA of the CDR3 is TGTGCTAGCAGCCCACAGGGGTGCACTGAAGCTTTCTTT. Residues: CASSPQGCTEAFF.

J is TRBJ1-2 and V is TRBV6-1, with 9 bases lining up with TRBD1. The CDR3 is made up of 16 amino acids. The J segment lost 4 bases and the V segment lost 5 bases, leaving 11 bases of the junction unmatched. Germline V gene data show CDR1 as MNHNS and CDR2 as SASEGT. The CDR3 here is CASSSLTGGKGYGYTF. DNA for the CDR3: TGTGCCAGCAGTTCCCTGACAGGGGGAAAGGGCTATGGCTACACCTTC.

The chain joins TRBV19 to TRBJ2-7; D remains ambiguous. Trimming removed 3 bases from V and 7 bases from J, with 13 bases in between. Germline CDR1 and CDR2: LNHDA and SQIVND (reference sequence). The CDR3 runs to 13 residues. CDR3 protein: CASSISVWLEQYF. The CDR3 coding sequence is TGTGCCAGTAGTATTTCAGTATGGCTGGAGCAGTACTTC.

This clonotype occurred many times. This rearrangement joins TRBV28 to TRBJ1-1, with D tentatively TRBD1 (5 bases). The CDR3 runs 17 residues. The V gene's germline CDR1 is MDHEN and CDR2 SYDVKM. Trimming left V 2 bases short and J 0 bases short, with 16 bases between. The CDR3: CASSLRFLGVVNTEAFF. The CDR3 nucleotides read TGTGCCAGCAGTTTACGGTTTCTGGGGGTAGTGAACACTGAAGCTTTCTTT.

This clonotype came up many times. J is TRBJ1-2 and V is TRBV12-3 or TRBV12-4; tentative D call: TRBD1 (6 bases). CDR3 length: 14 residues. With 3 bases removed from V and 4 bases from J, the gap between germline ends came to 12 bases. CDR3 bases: TGTGCCAGCAGTTTCCAGGGGCAAAGCTATGGCTACACCTTC. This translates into CASSFQGQSYGYTF.

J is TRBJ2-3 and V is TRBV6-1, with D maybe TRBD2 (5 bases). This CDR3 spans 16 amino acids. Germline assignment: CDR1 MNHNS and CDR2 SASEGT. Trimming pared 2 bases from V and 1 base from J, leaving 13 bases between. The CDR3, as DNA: TGTGCCAGCAGTGAATCTTACGGGGTTGGCACAGATACGCAGTATTTT. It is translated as CASSESYGVGTDTQYF.

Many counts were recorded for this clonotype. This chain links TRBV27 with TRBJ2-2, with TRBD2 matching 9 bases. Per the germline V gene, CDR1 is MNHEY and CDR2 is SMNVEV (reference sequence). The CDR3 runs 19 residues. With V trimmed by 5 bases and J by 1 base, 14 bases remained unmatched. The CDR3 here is CASSPSRGPTSGNTGELFF. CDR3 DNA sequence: TGTGCCAGCAGTCCCAGTCGTGGGCCGACTAGCGGGAACACCGGGGAGCTGTTTTTT.